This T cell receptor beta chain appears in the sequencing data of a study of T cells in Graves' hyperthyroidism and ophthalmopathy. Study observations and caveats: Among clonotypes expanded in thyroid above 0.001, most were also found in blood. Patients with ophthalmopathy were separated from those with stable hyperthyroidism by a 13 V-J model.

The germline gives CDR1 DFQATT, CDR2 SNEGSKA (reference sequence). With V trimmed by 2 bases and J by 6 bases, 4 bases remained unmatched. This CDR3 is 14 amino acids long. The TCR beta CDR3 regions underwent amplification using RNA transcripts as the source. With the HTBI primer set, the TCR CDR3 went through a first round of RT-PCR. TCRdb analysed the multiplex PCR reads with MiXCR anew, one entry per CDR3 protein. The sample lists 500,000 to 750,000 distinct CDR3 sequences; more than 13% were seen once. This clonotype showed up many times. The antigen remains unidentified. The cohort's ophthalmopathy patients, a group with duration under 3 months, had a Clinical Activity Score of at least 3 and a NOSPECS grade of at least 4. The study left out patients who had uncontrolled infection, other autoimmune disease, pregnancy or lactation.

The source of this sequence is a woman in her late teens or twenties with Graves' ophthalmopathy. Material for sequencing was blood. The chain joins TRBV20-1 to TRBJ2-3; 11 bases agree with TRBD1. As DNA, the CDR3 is TGCAGTGCTAGACGGACAGGGGGCTGGGATACGCAGTATTTT. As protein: CSARRTGGWDTQYF.